This section outlines one TCR beta chain sequence together with its context. Repertoires were generated with immunoSEQ multiplex PCR, while TCRdb's copy carries only in-frame clones and drops some. Here the sample spans some 160,000 clones, roughly 80% being singletons. The germline V and J ends were trimmed by 2 bases and 8 bases, with 21 bases remaining between them. The CDR3 is 16 amino acids. CDR1 is SGHTA, CDR2 FQGNSA, per germline. This sample was taken from a study of blood T cell repertoires in COVID-19. Study in general: The analysed material was cDNA or gDNA that came from T cells, B-cell-depleted T cells, or PBMCs.

V is TRBV7-2 and J is TRBJ1-2; tentatively, D is TRBD1 (5 bases). The specimen was peripheral blood. This TCR derives from an elderly woman with acute or convalescent COVID-19. DNA for the CDR3: TGTGCCAGCAGCTTAATGGATGTCGGACAAAGAAAGGGCTACACCTTC. It yields the protein CASSLMDVGQRKGYTF.